What follows are 22 T cell receptor delta chains derived from one specimen sequenced in a study of gamma delta lymphoproliferative disorders and STAT genes. Genomic DNA from isolated PBMCs served as the sequencing template. TCRdb re-identified clones in the multiplex PCR reads via CATT. The table records roughly 3,600 delta-chain clones, over 0.95% of them present only once. Material: blood. Source of these receptors: a human donor in good health.

Note on this clone: This DNA's translation and the protein TCRdb lists, from a much larger clone, do not match at residue 3, likely due to a read error; the protein shown is translated from the DNA. The chain is built from TRDV2 and TRDJ1; 10 bases map to TRDD3. The length of the CDR3 is 17 residues. Germline CDR1 and CDR2: GEAIGNYY and EKD. CDR3 DNA sequence: TGTGCCCGTGACGTCTTGGGGGGATACGATCGTACCGATAAACTCATCTTT. Translating gives CARDVLGGYDRTDKLIF.

A remark on this clone: A far more abundant clone sits one base away, making this likely a read error. The rearrangement links TRDV1 to TRDJ1; 8 positions agree with TRDD3. The ends lost 1 base at V and 0 bases at J; junction bases unmatched: 25. The CDR3 is made up of 23 amino acids. CDR1 is TSWWSYY and CDR2 is QGS in the germline V gene. This CDR3 is CALGERYSPNWRDWGDYTDKLIF. CDR3 sequence (DNA): TGTGCTCTTGGGGAACGTTACTCACCCAACTGGCGTGACTGGGGGGATTACACCGATAAACTCATCTTT.

This clone was observed a handful of times. TCRdb's listed protein matches a much larger clone and diverges from this DNA's translation at residue 5, likely through a read error; the protein shown comes from the DNA. The chain joins TRDV2 to TRDJ1; tentative D call: TRDD3 (5 bases). Germline CDR1 and CDR2: GEAIGNYY and EKD. The V end lost 2 bases, the J end lost 0 bases, and 21 bases lay between the germline ends. This CDR3 has 18 residues. CDR3 protein: CACDMVRGGQWDTDKLIF. The DNA for the CDR3 is TGTGCCTGTGACATGGTCAGGGGGGGCCAATGGGACACCGATAAACTCATCTTT.

As regards this clone: TCRdb attributes to this sequence the protein of a much larger clone, which differs from the DNA translation at residue 6; a read error is likely, and the protein displayed is translated from the DNA. V gene TRDV2 combines with J gene TRDJ1; no clear D gene. Looked up from germline, CDR1 is GEAIGNYY and CDR2 is EKD. This CDR3 region has 17 residues. The germline V and J ends were trimmed by 0 bases and 0 bases, with 16 bases remaining between them. CDR3 amino acids: CACDTIDNFMDTDKLIF. In DNA, the CDR3 is TGTGCCTGTGACACCATTGACAACTTTATGGACACCGATAAACTCATCTTT.

As regards this clone: The protein TCRdb gives is from a much larger clone and does not agree with this DNA's translation at residue 9, likely a read error; the protein shown here comes from the DNA. This rearrangement joins TRDV2 to TRDJ1, with TRDD3 matching 8 bases. CDR1 is GEAIGNYY, CDR2 EKD, per germline. The CDR3 is made up of 14 amino acids. V was pared by 3 bases and J by 5 bases, with 7 bases of the junction left unmatched. The CDR3 spells CACDPLGDRDKLIF. DNA of the CDR3: TGTGCCTGTGACCCTCTGGGGGACAGGGATAAACTCATCTTT.

Comments on this clone: A read error is the likely source, as a far larger clone sits one nucleotide away. In the same sample, other DNA sequences code for this CDR3. The chain carries TRDV2 and TRDJ1; the match to TRDD3 covers 12 bases. CDR3 length: 18 amino acids. Germline V lookup: CDR1 GEAIGNYY, CDR2 EKD. The CDR3 is CACDTLLGDTERTDKLIF. The CDR3 DNA reads as TGTGCCTGCGACACCTTGCTGGGGGATACGGAAAGAACCGATAAACTCATCTTT.

As concerns this clone: The protein TCRdb gives is from a much larger clone and does not agree with this DNA's translation at residue 7, likely a read error; the protein shown here comes from the DNA. The chain is built from TRDV2 and TRDJ2; 11 bases agree with TRDD3. V was pared by 0 bases and J by 1 base, with 12 bases of the junction left unmatched. The CDR3 runs to 20 residues. Germline lookup yields CDR1 GEAIGNYY and CDR2 EKD. The CDR3 protein is CACDTVVGGYGEGLTAQLFF. The CDR3, as DNA: TGTGCCTGTGACACCGTGGTTGGGGGATACGGTGAAGGTTTGACAGCACAACTCTTCTTT.

About this clone itself: A far larger clone is only one base removed, so a read error is likely. The same CDR3 arises from other DNA sequences in this sample as well. DNA of the CDR3: TGTGCCTGTGACACCCCTACTGGGGGCAAAAATGATAAACTCATCTTT. Translation gives CACDTPTGGKNDKLIF. J is TRDJ1 and V is TRDV2; 8 bases agree with TRDD3. The CDR3 extends over 16 amino acids. The V gene end was trimmed by 0 bases and the J gene end by 5 bases; junction bases not matched to a gene: 10. Germline V gives CDR1 GEAIGNYY, CDR2 EKD.

By frequency in the sample, this clone is hyperexpanded. At the DNA level, this CDR3 is encoded by other sequences in the same sample as well. The gene calls are TRDV2 and TRDJ1, with 13 bases fitting TRDD3. The CDR3 length is 20 residues. Trimming cost V 0 bases and J 1 base; bases outside gene matches: 13. Germline loops: CDR1 GEAIGNYY, CDR2 EKD. The DNA of the CDR3 is TGTGCCTGTGACACCGTCGCCGACTGGGGGATACGCGGGGTCACCGATAAACTCATCTTT. As protein: CACDTVADWGIRGVTDKLIF.

Only a few counts were recorded for this clone. In nucleotides, the CDR3 is TGTGCCTCCTACTATACTGGGGGATATCCGTACACCGATAAACTCATCTTT. Amino acids: CASYYTGGYPYTDKLIF. The J gene corresponds to TRDJ1; a V gene call is absent; the listed D gene, TRDD3, was not tested against the DNA. This CDR3 contains 17 residues.

This clone has a handful of counts. This probably arose from a read error, given a far larger clone one base away. Other DNA sequences in this sample translate to the same CDR3. This rearrangement joins TRDV2 to TRDJ1; 11 bases fit TRDD3. The CDR3 has 16 amino acids. Germline V gene lookup returns CDR1 GEAIGNYY and CDR2 EKD. The CDR3 DNA follows: TGTGCCTGTGACGTGGTGGGGGATACGGATACGTCAAAACTCATTTTT. Translating gives CACDVVGDTDTSKLIF.

This clone appeared a few times. This likely traces to a read error, being one base from a far larger clone. The chain is built from TRDV2 and TRDJ3; possible D gene TRDD3, 6 bases. This CDR3 contains 16 residues. CDR1 and CDR2 (germline): GEAIGNYY, EKD. This CDR3 reads CACDTLGTWGTRQMFF. The CDR3 coding sequence is TGTGCCTGTGACACGCTGGGGACCTGGGGCACCCGACAGATGTTTTTC.

In the case of this clone: A far larger clone differs by one base, so this is likely a read error. Other nucleotide sequences from this sample produce the same CDR3. This chain uses TRDV2 with TRDJ1; 9 nucleotides line up with TRDD3. The CDR3 runs 16 residues. CDR1 is GEAIGNYY and CDR2 is EKD in the germline V gene. This chain's CDR3 is CACDTVGGIHRDKLIF. The DNA of the CDR3 is TGTGCCTGTGACACCGTGGGGGGGATACACCGCGATAAACTTATCTTT.

The chain employs TRDV2 and TRDJ1, with a weak D call TRDD3 (6 bases). Between the trimmed V and J ends, which lost 0 bases and 2 bases, there was a span of 12 bases. This CDR3 region has 15 residues. Per germline, CDR1 GEAIGNYY and CDR2 EKD. Written as DNA, the CDR3 is TGTGCCTGTGACACCGTGGGGGGGTCTACCGATAAACTCATCTTT. Protein sequence: CACDTVGGSTDKLIF.

This clone has just a few counts. The protein that TCRdb holds for this DNA derives from a much larger clone and differs from the translated DNA at residue 13, which likely indicates a read error; the protein shown here is translated from the DNA. The CDR3 nucleotides are TGTGCCTGTGACCCGGTACTGGGGGATCCCATTGACGCCGATAAACTCATCTTT. Protein sequence: CACDPVLGDPIDADKLIF. This chain joins TRDV2 and TRDJ1, with 10 bases aligning to TRDD3. The germline V gene has CDR1 GEAIGNYY and CDR2 EKD. The CDR3 runs to 18 residues. The junction had 15 bases not matched to a gene; V was cut back by 3 bases and J by 3 bases.

There are a few counts of this clone. It is likely a read error: a sequence one base away is far more abundant. Other DNA sequences of this sample code for an identical CDR3. This chain joins TRDV2 and TRDJ1; 7 positions match TRDD3. The length of the CDR3 is 16 residues. With V trimmed by 6 bases and J by 2 bases, 14 bases remained unmatched. Germline V gene sequence: CDR1 GEAIGNYY, CDR2 EKD. The DNA for the CDR3 is TGTGCCTGTAAAGCGGTGGGGGACGAGGGAACCGATAAACTCATCTTT. Amino acids: CACKAVGDEGTDKLIF.

As for this clone: TCRdb shows a much larger clone's protein in place of this DNA's translation, and the two differ at residue 11, likely through a read error; the protein shown is translated from the DNA. This rearrangement joins TRDV2 to TRDJ3, with 11 bases fitting TRDD3. Germline CDR1 and CDR2: GEAIGNYY and EKD. Losses at the gene ends were 3 bases for V and 2 bases for J; bases not matched to a gene: 14. The CDR3 length is 21 residues. The CDR3 nucleotides are TGTGCCTGTGACTTGGTTGAACTGGGGGATATTACGGCCTGGGACACCCGACAGATGTTTTTC. It translates to CACDLVELGDITAWDTRQMFF.

This clone is labeled as medium-sized. This chain uses TRDV2 with TRDJ1; TRDD3 agrees at 8 bases. Germline V gives CDR1 GEAIGNYY, CDR2 EKD. The CDR3 consists of 16 residues. J gave up 2 bases and V 1 base, and 8 bases lay outside the gene matches. In DNA form, the CDR3 reads TGTGCCTGTGACACGCTGGGGGAGACAGTTACCGATAAACTCATCTTT. It specifies CACDTLGETVTDKLIF.

As to this clone: This probably arose from a read error, given a far larger clone one base away. Other nucleotide sequences in the sample specify the same CDR3. The chain is built from TRDV2 and TRDJ1; TRDD3 matches 12 bases. The length of the CDR3 is 20 residues. Germline CDR1 and CDR2: GEAIGNYY and EKD. The CDR3 here is CACDRVGGLGDTRSTDKLIF. CDR3 in DNA: TGTGCCTGTGACAGGGTCGGCGGGCTGGGGGATACGAGGAGCACCGATAAGCTCATCTTT.

This clone appeared a few times. For this DNA, TCRdb reports the protein of a much larger clone, which diverges at residue 6, most likely from a read error; the protein presented here is translated directly from the DNA. The chain combines TRDV2 with TRDJ1; 8 bases agree with TRDD3. Germline CDR1 reads GEAIGNYY; CDR2 reads EKD. The CDR3 is 14 residues long. CDR3 coding DNA: TGTGCCTGTGACTCCACACTGGGGGCCGAAAAACTCATCTTT. Its protein is CACDSTLGAEKLIF.

This clone was observed a handful of times. V is TRDV2 and J is TRDJ3; 8 nucleotides match TRDD3. Germline V gene sequence: CDR1 GEAIGNYY, CDR2 EKD. V gave up 3 bases and J gave up 1 base; unmatched junction bases: 7. This CDR3 spans 18 amino acids. The CDR3 sequence: CACDALGGSSWDTRQMFF. The CDR3, as DNA: TGTGCCTGTGACGCGCTTGGGGGATCTTCCTGGGACACCCGACAGATGTTTTTC.

This clone was seen a handful of times. The mismatch at residue 7 between this DNA's translation and the TCRdb protein of a much larger clone likely reflects a read error; the protein shown is translated from the DNA. The chain links TRDV2 to TRDJ1; D is possibly TRDD3 (5 bases). Trimming cost V 0 bases and J 1 base, with 20 bases left between them. Germline CDR1 and CDR2: GEAIGNYY and EKD. This CDR3 spans 18 amino acids. The CDR3 reads CACDTLQGGIRGTDKLIF. In DNA form, the CDR3 reads TGTGCCTGTGACACCTTACAGGGGGGTATAAGGGGCACCGATAAACTCATCTTT.